Shown below are 2 T cell receptor beta chains from a single sample sequenced in a study of identical twins. TCRdb re-analysed the 5' RACE reads in MiXCR, keeping a single row per CDR3 protein. The sample carries a few hundred thousand distinct CDR3 sequences, roughly 10% recorded once. The same data also went into a second study, on yellow fever vaccine responses in identical twins.

The sequencing sample was made of CD8+ T cells sorted from blood. The origin of the receptors is a woman under 30 in good health.

The table lists this clonotype with a few counts. The J gene is TRBJ1-1, the V gene TRBV21-1; the table names TRBD1, a call not compared with the DNA. TRBV21-1 is reported as a pseudogene. This CDR3 region has 18 residues. The CDR3 region is CASSGEDRETELNTEAFF. CDR3 coding DNA: TGTGCCAGCAGCGGTGAGGACAGGGAAACAGAATTGAACACTGAAGCTTTCTTT.

This clonotype was detected a few times. The rearrangement uses TRBV20-1 and TRBJ1-1; 10 bases match TRBD1. After removal of 4 bases from V and 10 bases from J, the junction contained 18 bases not matched to a gene. Germline V gives CDR1 DFQATT, CDR2 SNEGSKA (reference sequence). The CDR3 runs 16 residues. The CDR3 loop is CSAKIRGTGEGMRAFF. For the CDR3, the DNA is TGCAGTGCTAAAATACGGGGGACAGGGGAAGGGATGCGAGCTTTCTTT.